A selection of T cell receptor beta chains follows, all from one sample in a study of blood T cell repertoires in COVID-19. TCRdb's copy holds only in-frame clones and misses some; the assay was immunoSEQ multiplex PCR. The top ten hold around 13% of the sample, which has fewer than 150,000 clones, 84% seen once. The sequencing sample was made of peripheral blood. These receptors were collected from a human donor in a cohort sampled during active COVID-19. Each CDR3 is given with its conserved first and last residue. D genes are given only for firm matches. The size field is filled for only some rows; it gives once, few, many or a size class.

J: TRBJ1-6; D: TRBD1; size: -; V: TRBV5-6; CDR3: CASSRRQGSSYNSPLHF; DNA: TGTGCCAGCAGCCGCCGACAGGGGAGCTCCTATAATTCACCCCTCCACTTT
J: TRBJ2-1; D: TRBD2; size: -; V: TRBV7-2; CDR3: CASSPFSGGYNEQFF; DNA: TGTGCCAGCAGCCCCTTTAGCGGGGGCTACAATGAGCAGTTCTTC
J: TRBJ2-5; D: TRBD2; size: -; V: TRBV10-2; CDR3: CASSIQTSGRQETQYF; DNA: TGCGCCAGCAGTATTCAGACTAGCGGGCGACAAGAGACCCAGTACTTC
J: TRBJ2-7; D: -; size: -; V: TRBV18; CDR3: CASSLEQGSYEQYF; DNA: TGTGCCAGCTCACTTGAACAGGGCTCCTACGAGCAGTACTTC
J: TRBJ2-7; D: TRBD2; size: -; V: TRBV4-1; CDR3: CASSQAPGLVTYEQYF; DNA: TGCGCCAGCAGCCAAGCTCCGGGACTAGTAACGTACGAGCAGTACTTC
J: TRBJ2-6; D: TRBD1; size: -; V: TRBV6-5; CDR3: CASSTDRAGANVLTF; DNA: TGTGCCAGCAGCACAGACAGGGCCGGGGCCAACGTCCTGACTTTC
J: TRBJ2-7; D: TRBD2; size: -; V: TRBV6-5; CDR3: CASRGGAYEQYF; DNA: TGTGCCAGCAGGGGGGGGGCCTACGAGCAGTACTTC
J: TRBJ2-7; D: -; size: -; V: TRBV4-1; CDR3: CASSQADNYEQYF; DNA: TGCGCCAGCAGCCAAGCTGACAACTACGAGCAGTACTTC
J: TRBJ2-2; D: TRBD2; size: -; V: TRBV3-1/TRBV3-2; CDR3: CASSQRLAIAGELFF; DNA: TGTGCCAGCAGCCAAAGACTAGCGATCGCCGGGGAGCTGTTTTTT
J: TRBJ1-4; D: TRBD1; size: -; V: TRBV19; CDR3: CASSDRTGRNEKLFF; DNA: TGTGCCAGTAGTGACCGGACAGGGAGAAATGAAAAACTGTTTTTT
J: TRBJ1-1; D: -; size: -; V: TRBV5-4; CDR3: CASSLGQLVNTEAFF; DNA: TGTGCCAGCAGCTTGGGACAGCTAGTTAACACTGAAGCTTTCTTT
J: TRBJ2-3; D: TRBD2; size: -; V: TRBV30; CDR3: CAWTPSGGGALGTDTQYF; DNA: TGTGCCTGGACACCCTCGGGCGGGGGGGCCCTGGGCACAGATACGCAGTATTTT
J: TRBJ2-2; D: -; size: -; V: TRBV4-1; CDR3: CASSQEGVGRTGELFF; DNA: TGCGCCAGCAGCCAAGAAGGGGTAGGCAGGACCGGGGAGCTGTTTTTT
J: TRBJ1-4; D: -; size: -; V: TRBV6-6; CDR3: CASSPDRATNEKLFF; DNA: TGTGCCAGCAGTCCCGACAGAGCAACTAATGAAAAACTGTTTTTT
J: TRBJ1-1; D: -; size: once; V: TRBV5-4; CDR3: CASSLGQGWNTEAFF; DNA: TGTGCCAGCAGCTTGGGTCAGGGATGGAACACTGAAGCTTTCTTT